Reported below is one T cell receptor (beta chain). Profiled with immunoSEQ multiplex PCR; TCRdb holds only in-frame clones, not every one. The data contain 100,000 to 150,000 clones, 70% to 90% of them singletons. The source of the sample is a study of T cell responses to AZD1222 COVID-19 vaccine. After removal of 6 bases from V and 3 bases from J, the junction contained 2 bases not matched to a gene. Germline assignment: CDR1 MNHEY and CDR2 SMNVEV (reference sequence). CDR3 length: 13 residues. This specimen consisted of peripheral blood, obtained on day 0 of AZD1222 vaccination. This sequence was found in an adult in good health. The V gene is TRBV27, the J gene TRBJ1-2; 9 bases align to TRBD1. The CDR3 DNA is TGTGCCAGCAGCCGGGACAGGGACTATGGCTACACCTTC. Protein product: CASSRDRDYGYTF.